This T cell receptor (beta chain) was documented in a study of shared clonotypes between healthy human individuals. The donors, healthy adults who were HIV-negative, had experienced no recent acute infections or vaccinations. CDR1 is SGHRS, CDR2 YFSETQ, per germline. The CDR3 runs 14 residues. Trimming left V 0 bases short and J 9 bases short, with 13 bases between. Notes on the study in general: Collection of samples was limited to blood; tissue repertoires likely differ.

About this clone: Its specificity is not known.

TCRdb's table, derived via immunoSEQ multiplex PCR, lists solely in-frame clones and lacks some. In the table there are 2 million to 3 million clones, roughly 93% of which are singletons. Material for sequencing was naive CD4+ T cells from PBMCs. The subset: CD45RA+ positively selected. V gene TRBV5-1 combines with J gene TRBJ2-1, with D hard to call. This sequence originates from a young man in good health. Some clones in this sample may be carry-over from other donors' samples. CDR3: CASSLEIAGFEQFF. CDR3 bases: TGCGCCAGCAGCTTGGAAATAGCTGGGTTTGAGCAGTTCTTC.